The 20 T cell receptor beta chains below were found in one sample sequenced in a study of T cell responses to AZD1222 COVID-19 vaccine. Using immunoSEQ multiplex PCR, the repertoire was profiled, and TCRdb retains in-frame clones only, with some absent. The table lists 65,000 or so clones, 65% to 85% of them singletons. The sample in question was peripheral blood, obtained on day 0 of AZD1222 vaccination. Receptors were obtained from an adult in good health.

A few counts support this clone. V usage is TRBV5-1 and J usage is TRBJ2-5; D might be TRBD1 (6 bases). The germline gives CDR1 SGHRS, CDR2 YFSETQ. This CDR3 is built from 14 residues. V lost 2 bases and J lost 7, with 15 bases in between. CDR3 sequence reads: CASSLSRDIGTQYF. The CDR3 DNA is TGCGCCAGCAGCTTATCCCGGGACATTGGGACCCAGTACTTC.

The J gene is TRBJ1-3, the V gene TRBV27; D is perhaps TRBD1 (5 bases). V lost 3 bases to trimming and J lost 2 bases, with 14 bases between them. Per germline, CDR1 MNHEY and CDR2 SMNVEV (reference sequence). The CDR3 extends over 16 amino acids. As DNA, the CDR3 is TGTGCCAGCAGTTTTACGGGCCAGGGTACTGGAAACACCATATATTTT. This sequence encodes CASSFTGQGTGNTIYF.

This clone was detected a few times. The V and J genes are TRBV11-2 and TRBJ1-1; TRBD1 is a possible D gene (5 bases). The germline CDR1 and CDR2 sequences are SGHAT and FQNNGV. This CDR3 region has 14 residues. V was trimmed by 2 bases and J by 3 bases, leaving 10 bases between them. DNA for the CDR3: TGTGCCAGCAGCTTAAGGTTGGGGGACACTGAAGCTTTCTTT. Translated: CASSLRLGDTEAFF.

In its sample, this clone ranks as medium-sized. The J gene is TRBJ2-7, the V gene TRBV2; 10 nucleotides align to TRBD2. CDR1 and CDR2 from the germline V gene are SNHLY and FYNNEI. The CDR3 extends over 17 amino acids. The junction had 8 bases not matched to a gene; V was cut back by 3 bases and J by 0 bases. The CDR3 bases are TGTGCCAGCAGTGACCCTATAGCGGGGGGCAACTCCTACGAGCAGTACTTC. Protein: CASSDPIAGGNSYEQYF.

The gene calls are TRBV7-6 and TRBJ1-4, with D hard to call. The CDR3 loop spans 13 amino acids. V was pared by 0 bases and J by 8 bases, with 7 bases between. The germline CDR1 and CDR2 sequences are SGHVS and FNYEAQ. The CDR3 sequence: CASSLAPMEKLFF. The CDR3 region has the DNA TGTGCCAGCAGCTTAGCCCCCATGGAAAAACTGTTTTTT. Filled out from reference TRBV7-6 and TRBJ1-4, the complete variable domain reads GAGVSQSPRYKVTKRGQDVALRCDPISGHVSLYWYRQALGQGPEFLTYFNYEAQQDKSGLPNDRFSAERPEGSISTLTIQRTEQRDSAMYRCASSLAPMEKLFFGSGTQLSVL.

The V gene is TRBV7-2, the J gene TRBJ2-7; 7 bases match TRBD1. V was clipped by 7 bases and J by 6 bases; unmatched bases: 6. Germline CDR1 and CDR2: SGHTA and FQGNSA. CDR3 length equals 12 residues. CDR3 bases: TGTGCCAGCACTGAGACAGGGTTCGAGCAGTACTTC. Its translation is CASTETGFEQYF. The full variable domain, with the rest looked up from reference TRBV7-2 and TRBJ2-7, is GAGVSQSPSNKVTEKGKDVELRCDPISGHTALYWYRQSLGQGLEFLIYFQGNSAPDKSGLPSDRFSAERTGGSVSTLTIQRTQQEDSAVYLCASTETGFEQYFGPGTRLTVT.

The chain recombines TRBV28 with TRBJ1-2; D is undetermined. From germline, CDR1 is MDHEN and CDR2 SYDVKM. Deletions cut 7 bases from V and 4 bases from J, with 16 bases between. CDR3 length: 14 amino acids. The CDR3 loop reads CASTIGGPGYGYTF. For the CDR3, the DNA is TGTGCCAGCACCATAGGAGGGCCAGGCTATGGCTACACCTTC.

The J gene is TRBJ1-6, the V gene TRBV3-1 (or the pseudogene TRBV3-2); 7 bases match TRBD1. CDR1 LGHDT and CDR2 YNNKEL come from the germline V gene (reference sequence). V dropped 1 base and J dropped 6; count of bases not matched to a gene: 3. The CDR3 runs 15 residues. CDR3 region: CASSQVPGGNSPLHF. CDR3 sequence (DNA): TGTGCCAGCAGCCAAGTTCCAGGGGGTAATTCACCCCTCCACTTT.

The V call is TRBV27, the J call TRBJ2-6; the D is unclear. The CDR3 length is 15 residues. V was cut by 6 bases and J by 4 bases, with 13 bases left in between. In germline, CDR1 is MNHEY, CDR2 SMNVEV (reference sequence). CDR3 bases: TGTGCCAGCAGGGACGCAAGATCGGGGGCCAACGTCCTGACTTTC. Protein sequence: CASRDARSGANVLTF.

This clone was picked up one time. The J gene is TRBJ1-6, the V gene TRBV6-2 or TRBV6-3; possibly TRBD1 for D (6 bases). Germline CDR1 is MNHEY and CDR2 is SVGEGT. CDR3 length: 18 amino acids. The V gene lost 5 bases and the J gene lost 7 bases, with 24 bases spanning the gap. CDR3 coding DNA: TGTGCCAGCAGTGACTACCCGATGAGGGCCACAGGGAATTCACCCCTCCACTTT. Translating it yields CASSDYPMRATGNSPLHF.

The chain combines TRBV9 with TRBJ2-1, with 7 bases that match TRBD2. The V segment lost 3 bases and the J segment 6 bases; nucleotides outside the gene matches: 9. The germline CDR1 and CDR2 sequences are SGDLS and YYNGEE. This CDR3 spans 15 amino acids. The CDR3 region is CASSAKAGGSNEQFF. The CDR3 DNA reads TGTGCCAGCAGCGCGAAGGCCGGCGGGAGCAATGAGCAGTTCTTC.

This chain's CDR3 is CASSVGDRFSNEKLFF. CDR3 bases: TGTGCCAGCAGCGTAGGAGACAGATTCTCAAATGAAAAACTGTTTTTT. The V gene is TRBV9, the J gene TRBJ1-4, with D maybe TRBD1 (5 bases). Deletions cut 0 bases from V and 5 bases from J, with 14 bases between. CDR3 length equals 16 residues. In germline, CDR1 is SGDLS, CDR2 YYNGEE.

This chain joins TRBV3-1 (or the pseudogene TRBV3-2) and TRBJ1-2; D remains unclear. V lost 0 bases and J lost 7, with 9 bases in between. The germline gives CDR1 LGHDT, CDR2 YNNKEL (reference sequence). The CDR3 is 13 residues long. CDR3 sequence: CASSQDGGSGYTF. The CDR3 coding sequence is TGTGCCAGCAGCCAAGATGGCGGATCTGGCTACACCTTC.

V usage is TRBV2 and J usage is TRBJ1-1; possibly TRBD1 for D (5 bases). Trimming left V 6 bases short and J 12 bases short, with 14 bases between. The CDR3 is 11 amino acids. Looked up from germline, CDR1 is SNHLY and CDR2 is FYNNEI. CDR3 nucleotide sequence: TGTGCCAGCAGGGCCGACGGGGCCACTTTCTTT. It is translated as CASRADGATFF. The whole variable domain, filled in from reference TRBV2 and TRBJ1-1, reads EPEVTQTPSHQVTQMGQEVILRCVPISNHLYFYWYRQILGQKVEFLVSFYNNEISEKSEIFDDQFSVERPDGSNFTLKIRSTKLEDSAMYFCASRADGATFFGQGTRLTVV.

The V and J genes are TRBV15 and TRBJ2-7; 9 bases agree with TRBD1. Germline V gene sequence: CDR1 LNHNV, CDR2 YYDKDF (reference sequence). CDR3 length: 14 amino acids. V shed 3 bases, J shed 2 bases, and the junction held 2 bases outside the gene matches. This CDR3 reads CATSRDRGTYEQYF. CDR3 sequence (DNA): TGTGCCACCAGCAGGGACAGGGGAACCTACGAGCAGTACTTC.

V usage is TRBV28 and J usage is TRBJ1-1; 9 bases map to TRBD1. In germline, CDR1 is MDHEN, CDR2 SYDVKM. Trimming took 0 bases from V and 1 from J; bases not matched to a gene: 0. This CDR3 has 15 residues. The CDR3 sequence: CASSLWGQGNTEAFF. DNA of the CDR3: TGTGCCAGCAGTTTATGGGGACAGGGGAACACTGAAGCTTTCTTT.

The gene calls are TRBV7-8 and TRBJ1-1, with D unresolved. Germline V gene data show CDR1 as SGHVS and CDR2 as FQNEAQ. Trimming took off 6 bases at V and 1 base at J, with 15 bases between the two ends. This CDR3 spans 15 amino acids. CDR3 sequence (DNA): TGTGCCAGCAGGGAGGCACGGTCTAGGAACACTGAAGCTTTCTTT. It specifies CASREARSRNTEAFF.

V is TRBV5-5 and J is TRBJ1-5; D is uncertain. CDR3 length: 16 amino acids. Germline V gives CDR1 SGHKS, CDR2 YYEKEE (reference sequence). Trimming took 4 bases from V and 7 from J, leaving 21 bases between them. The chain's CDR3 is CASSLAPLMGFQPQHF. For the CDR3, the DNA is TGTGCCAGCAGCCTGGCTCCGCTCATGGGTTTCCAGCCCCAGCATTTT.

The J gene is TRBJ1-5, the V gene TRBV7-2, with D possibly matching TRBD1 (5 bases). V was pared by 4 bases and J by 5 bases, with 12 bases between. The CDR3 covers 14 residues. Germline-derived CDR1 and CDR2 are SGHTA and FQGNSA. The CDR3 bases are TGTGCCAGCAGCTGGTTCAGGGAAGATCAGCCCCAGCATTTT. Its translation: CASSWFREDQPQHF.

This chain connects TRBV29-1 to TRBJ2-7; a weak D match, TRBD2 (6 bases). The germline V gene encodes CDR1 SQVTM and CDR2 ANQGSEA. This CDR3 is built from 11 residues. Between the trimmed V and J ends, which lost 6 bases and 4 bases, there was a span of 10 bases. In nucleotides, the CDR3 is TGCAGCGTCTTCCGGGAGTACGAGCAGTACTTC. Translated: CSVFREYEQYF.